The T cell receptor beta chain described here comes from a study of shared clonotypes between healthy human individuals. Turning to the study itself: Samples came from a couple of female and a few male donors aged 18 to 49.

Each sorted subset replicate got 200 ng genomic DNA, about 33,000 genomes. TCRdb keeps only in-frame clones here, not all; method: immunoSEQ multiplex PCR. The sample has about 2.3 million clones, about 92% seen once. CDR1 SGHAT and CDR2 FQNNGV come from the germline V gene. V lost 5 bases, J lost 4 bases, and 6 bases stayed unmatched. The CDR3 is 14 residues long. For this clone: Its antigen is still unknown.

Study conclusions and caveats: Sampling included only blood; tissue repertoires likely differ.

The J gene is TRBJ1-1, the V gene TRBV11-2, with 8 bases matching TRBD1. Sample: naive CD4+ T cells from PBMCs. Indicated subset: CD45RA+ positively selected. This clonotype was sampled from a man aged 18 to 29 in good health. Some clones in this sample may be carry-over from other donors' samples. The CDR3: CASSPGQGPTEAFF. DNA for the CDR3: TGTGCCAGCAGCCCCGGACAGGGACCCACTGAAGCTTTCTTT.